This paragraph reports one T cell receptor beta chain. Its specificity is unknown. Use of 60 Vbeta and 13 Jbeta primers characterized the PCR. Sequencing used immunoSEQ multiplex PCR; TCRdb keeps in-frame clones, though not all of them. This table has 200,000 to 250,000 clones, around 80% appearing once. This record comes from a study of cytomegalovirus exposure and HLA in healthy donors. Whole-study findings and limits: Later on, an analysis showed TCR association rates differing by HLA locus, with DRB1 the most and HLA-C the fewest. Association of a missense DCLRE1C variant with TCR beta V- and J-gene trimming was reported in a later analysis.

V gave up 8 bases and J gave up 5 bases; unmatched junction bases: 21. The CDR3 length is 18 residues. Germline V gene data show CDR1 as SNHLY and CDR2 as FYNNEI. The rearrangement joins TRBV2 to TRBJ2-1, with 7 bases identical to TRBD2. The sequence came from a woman in her fifties or sixties in good health and CMV-seropositive. Specimen: PBMCs. CDR3 protein: CASLVEVDDGRRNNEQFF. CDR3 nucleotide sequence: TGTGCCAGCTTAGTGGAGGTAGATGACGGGAGGAGGAACAATGAGCAGTTCTTC.